The source of this T cell receptor (beta chain) is a study of blood T cells in healthy people across ages. General study points: Roughly linear declines in TCR beta diversity per million T cells occurred with age. The study regarded diversity estimates from one million T cells as underestimates.

Each sample used at least 6 million PBMCs. This clonotype was counted between two and nine times. Antigen: not known. Through a sample-barcoded 5' primer and a J-beta primer mix, a second PCR was run for about 7 to 12 cycles. A single record per CDR3 protein comes from TCRdb applying MiXCR to the 5' RACE reads. The repertoire consists of some 1.8 million distinct CDR3 sequences, with 30% to 40% occurring once and the leading ten covering approximately 22%. Trimming took off 1 base at V and 9 bases at J, with 16 bases between the two ends. CDR3 length: 15 residues. Germline values: CDR1 SGHTA, CDR2 FQGNSA.

Sequencing input: blood. The sequence derives from a human donor in good health. The V call is TRBV7-2, the J call TRBJ1-5; no clear D gene. The CDR3 DNA reads TGTGCCAGCAGCTTAGGGACGGCTGGAGGGTTGCCCCAGCATTTT. Its protein product is CASSLGTAGGLPQHF. The variable domain in full, completed from reference TRBV7-2 and TRBJ1-5, reads GAGVSQSPSNKVTEKGKDVELRCDPISGHTALYWYRQSLGQGLEFLIYFQGNSAPDKSGLPSDRFSAERTGGSVSTLTIQRTQQEDSAVYLCASSLGTAGGLPQHFGDGTRLSIL.